Below are 7 T cell receptor beta chains sequenced from a single sample in a study of cytomegalovirus exposure and HLA in healthy donors. The PCR employed 60 Vbeta primers together with 13 Jbeta primers. Repertoires were generated with immunoSEQ multiplex PCR, while TCRdb's copy carries only in-frame clones and drops some. The table shows 100,000 to 150,000 clones, with 70% to 85% occurring only once. Sample: PBMCs. All receptors derive from a female donor in good health and CMV-seronegative.

The V call is TRBV7-2, the J call TRBJ2-3; 10 nucleotides line up with TRBD2. The J segment lost 6 bases and the V segment lost 0 bases, leaving 24 bases of the junction unmatched. Germline-derived CDR1 and CDR2 are SGHTA and FQGNSA. The CDR3 runs to 22 residues. CDR3 region: CASSLAPPDRVGLAGDSDTQYF. DNA for the CDR3: TGTGCCAGCAGCTTAGCCCCCCCGGACAGGGTGGGGCTAGCGGGAGATTCGGATACGCAGTATTTT. The full variable domain, completed using reference TRBV7-2 and TRBJ2-3, is GAGVSQSPSNKVTEKGKDVELRCDPISGHTALYWYRQSLGQGLEFLIYFQGNSAPDKSGLPSDRFSAERTGGSVSTLTIQRTQQEDSAVYLCASSLAPPDRVGLAGDSDTQYFGPGTRLTVL.

The chain recombines TRBV27 with TRBJ2-2; maybe TRBD2 (5 bases). The V end lost 4 bases, the J end lost 2 bases, and 11 bases lay between the germline ends. The CDR3 length is 15 residues. Germline-derived CDR1 and CDR2 are MNHEY and SMNVEV (reference sequence). CDR3 loop: CASSWRLINTGELFF. CDR3 coding DNA: TGTGCCAGCAGTTGGAGGCTAATCAACACCGGGGAGCTGTTTTTT.

This clone turned up a few times. V usage is TRBV7-2 and J usage is TRBJ1-3; 7 bases fit TRBD1. The germline V gene encodes CDR1 SGHTA and CDR2 FQGNSA. The V gene end was trimmed by 6 bases and the J gene end by 0 bases; junction bases not matched to a gene: 5. The CDR3 extends over 15 amino acids. DNA for the CDR3: TGTGCCAGCAGTTCCAGGGGGTTCTCTGGAAACACCATATATTTT. This gives the protein CASSSRGFSGNTIYF.

This clone turned up a few times. The chain recombines TRBV15 with TRBJ2-6; 9 bases line up with TRBD2. Germline V gives CDR1 LNHNV, CDR2 YYDKDF (reference sequence). V was pared by 3 bases and J by 0 bases, with 0 bases of the junction left unmatched. The CDR3 consists of 16 residues. This chain's CDR3 is CATSRTSGSGANVLTF. As DNA, the CDR3 is TGTGCCACCAGCAGGACTAGCGGCTCTGGGGCCAACGTCCTGACTTTC.

As DNA, the CDR3 is TGTGCCAGCAGTTTCCTAGGTGCAAACACTGAAGCTTTCTTT. It is translated as CASSFLGANTEAFF. The chain uses TRBV27 and TRBJ1-1; D gene unclear. From germline, CDR1 is MNHEY and CDR2 SMNVEV (reference sequence). V gave up 3 bases and J gave up 2 bases, with 10 bases separating them. The CDR3 length is 14 residues.

The V call is TRBV7-9, the J call TRBJ1-2, with a weak D call TRBD1 (5 bases). Germline loops: CDR1 SEHNR, CDR2 FQNEAQ (reference sequence). The length of the CDR3 is 18 residues. The germline V and J ends were trimmed by 0 bases and 6 bases, with 23 bases remaining between them. The CDR3 loop is CASSLATTRQGVGDGYTF. CDR3 coding DNA: TGTGCCAGCAGCTTAGCGACGACCAGGCAGGGTGTGGGTGATGGCTACACCTTC.

CDR3 region: CASIRGTSGSTDTQYF. In DNA, the CDR3 is TGCGCCAGCATCCGGGGGACTAGCGGTAGCACAGATACGCAGTATTTT. The chain carries TRBV23-1 and TRBJ2-3; 11 bases are a match to TRBD2. TRBV23-1 is an open reading frame whose function is uncertain. The J segment lost 0 bases and the V segment lost 7 bases, leaving 6 bases of the junction unmatched. CDR3 length: 16 residues.